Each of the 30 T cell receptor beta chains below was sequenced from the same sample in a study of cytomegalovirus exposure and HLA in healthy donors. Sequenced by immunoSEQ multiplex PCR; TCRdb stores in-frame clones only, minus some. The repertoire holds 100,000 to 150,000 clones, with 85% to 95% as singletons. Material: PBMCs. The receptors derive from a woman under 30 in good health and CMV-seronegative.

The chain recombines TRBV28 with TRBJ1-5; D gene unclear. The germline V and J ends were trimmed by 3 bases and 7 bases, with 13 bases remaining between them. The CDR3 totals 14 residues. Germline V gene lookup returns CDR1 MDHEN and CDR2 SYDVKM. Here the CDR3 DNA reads TGTGCCAGCAGTTTCCCCTTAGGCGGACAGCCCCAGCATTTT. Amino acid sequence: CASSFPLGGQPQHF.

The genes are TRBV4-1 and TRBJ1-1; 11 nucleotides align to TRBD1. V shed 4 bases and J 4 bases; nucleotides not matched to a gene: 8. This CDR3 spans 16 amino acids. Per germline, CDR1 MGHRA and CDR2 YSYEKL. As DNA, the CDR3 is TGCGCCAGCAGCCGACGGGACAGGGGGTTTGGCACTGAAGCTTTCTTT. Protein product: CASSRRDRGFGTEAFF.

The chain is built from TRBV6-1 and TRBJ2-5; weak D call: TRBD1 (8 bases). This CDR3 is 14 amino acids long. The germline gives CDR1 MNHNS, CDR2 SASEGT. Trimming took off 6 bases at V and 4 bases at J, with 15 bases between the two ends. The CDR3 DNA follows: TGTGCCAGCAGAGGACAGGGAGGGAGAGAGACCCAGTACTTC. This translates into CASRGQGGRETQYF.

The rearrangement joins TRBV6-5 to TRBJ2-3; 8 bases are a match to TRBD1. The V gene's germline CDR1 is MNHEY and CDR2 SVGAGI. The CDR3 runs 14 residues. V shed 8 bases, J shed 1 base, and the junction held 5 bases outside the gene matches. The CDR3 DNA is TGTGCCAGCCGTCCGGGACAGGGCACAGATACGCAGTATTTT. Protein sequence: CASRPGQGTDTQYF.

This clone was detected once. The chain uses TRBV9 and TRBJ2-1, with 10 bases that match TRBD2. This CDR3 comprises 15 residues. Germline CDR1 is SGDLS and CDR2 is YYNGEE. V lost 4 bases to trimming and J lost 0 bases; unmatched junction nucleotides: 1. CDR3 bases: TGTGCCAGCAGCTCTAGCGGGAGCTCCTACAATGAGCAGTTCTTC. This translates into CASSSSGSSYNEQFF.

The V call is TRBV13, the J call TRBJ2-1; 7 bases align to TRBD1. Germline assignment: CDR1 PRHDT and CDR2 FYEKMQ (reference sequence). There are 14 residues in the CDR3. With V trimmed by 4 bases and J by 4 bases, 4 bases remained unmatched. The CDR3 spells CASSSRQGYNEQFF. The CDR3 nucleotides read TGTGCCAGCAGCTCAAGACAGGGATACAATGAGCAGTTCTTC.

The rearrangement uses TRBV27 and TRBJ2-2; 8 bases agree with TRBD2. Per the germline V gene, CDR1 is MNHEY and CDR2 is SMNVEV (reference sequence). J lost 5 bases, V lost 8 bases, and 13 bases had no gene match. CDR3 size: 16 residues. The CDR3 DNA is TGTGCCAGCCTTGCGGGGGGTTCGGTTCGAACCGGGGAGCTGTTTTTT. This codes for CASLAGGSVRTGELFF.

The CDR3 here is CASSGVGGDYEQYF. CDR3 in DNA: TGTGCCAGTAGCGGGGTCGGGGGAGACTACGAGCAGTACTTC. This chain links TRBV19 with TRBJ2-7, with D possibly matching TRBD2 (6 bases). The germline gives CDR1 LNHDA, CDR2 SQIVND (reference sequence). The ends were cut back, 6 bases at V and 3 bases at J, with 15 bases in the middle. The CDR3 has 14 amino acids.

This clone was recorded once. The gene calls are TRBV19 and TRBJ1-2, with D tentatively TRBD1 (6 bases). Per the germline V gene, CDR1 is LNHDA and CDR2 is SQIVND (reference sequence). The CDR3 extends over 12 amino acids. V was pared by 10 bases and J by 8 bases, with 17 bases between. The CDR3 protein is CATKQQGRGYTF. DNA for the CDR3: TGTGCCACAAAACAACAGGGTCGGGGCTACACCTTC.

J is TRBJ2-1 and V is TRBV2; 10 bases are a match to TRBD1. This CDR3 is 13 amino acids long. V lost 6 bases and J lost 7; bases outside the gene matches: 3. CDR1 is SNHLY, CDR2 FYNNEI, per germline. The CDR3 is CASRDRGRNEQFF. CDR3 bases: TGTGCCAGCAGAGACAGGGGGCGAAATGAGCAGTTCTTC. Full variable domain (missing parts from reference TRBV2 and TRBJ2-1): EPEVTQTPSHQVTQMGQEVILRCVPISNHLYFYWYRQILGQKVEFLVSFYNNEISEKSEIFDDQFSVERPDGSNFTLKIRSTKLEDSAMYFCASRDRGRNEQFFGPGTRLTVL.

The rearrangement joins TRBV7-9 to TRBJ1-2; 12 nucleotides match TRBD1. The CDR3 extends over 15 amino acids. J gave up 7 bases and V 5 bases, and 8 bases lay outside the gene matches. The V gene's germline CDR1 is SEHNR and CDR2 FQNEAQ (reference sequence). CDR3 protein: CASSPMGTGGFGYTF. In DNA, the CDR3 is TGTGCCAGCAGCCCGATGGGGACAGGGGGCTTTGGCTACACCTTC.

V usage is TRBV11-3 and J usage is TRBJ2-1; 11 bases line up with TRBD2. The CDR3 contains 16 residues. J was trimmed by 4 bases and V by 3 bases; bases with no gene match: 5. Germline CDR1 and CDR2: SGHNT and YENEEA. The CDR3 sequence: CASSFRSSGGYNEQFF. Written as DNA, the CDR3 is TGTGCCAGCAGCTTCAGGTCTAGCGGGGGGTACAATGAGCAGTTCTTC.

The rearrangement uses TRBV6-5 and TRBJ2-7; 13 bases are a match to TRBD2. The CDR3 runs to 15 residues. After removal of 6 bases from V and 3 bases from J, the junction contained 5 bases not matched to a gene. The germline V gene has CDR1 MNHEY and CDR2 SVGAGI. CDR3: CASRRLAGGLYEQYF. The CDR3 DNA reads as TGTGCCAGCAGGCGACTAGCGGGAGGCCTCTACGAGCAGTACTTC.

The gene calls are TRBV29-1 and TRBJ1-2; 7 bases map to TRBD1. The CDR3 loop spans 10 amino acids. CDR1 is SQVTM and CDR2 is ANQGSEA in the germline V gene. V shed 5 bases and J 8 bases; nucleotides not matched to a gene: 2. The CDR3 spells CSVPTGGYTF. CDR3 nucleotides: TGCAGCGTTCCGACAGGGGGCTACACCTTC. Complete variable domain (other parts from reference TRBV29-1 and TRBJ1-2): SAVISQKPSRDICQRGTSLTIQCQVDSQVTMMFWYRQQPGQSLTLIATANQGSEATYESGFVIDKFPISRPNLTFSTLTVSNMSPEDSSIYLCSVPTGGYTFGSGTRLTVV.

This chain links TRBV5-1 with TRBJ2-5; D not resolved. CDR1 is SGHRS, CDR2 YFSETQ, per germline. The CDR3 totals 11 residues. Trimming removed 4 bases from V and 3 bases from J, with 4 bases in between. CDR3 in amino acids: CASSLEETQYF. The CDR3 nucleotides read TGCGCCAGCAGCCTCGAAGAGACCCAGTACTTC.

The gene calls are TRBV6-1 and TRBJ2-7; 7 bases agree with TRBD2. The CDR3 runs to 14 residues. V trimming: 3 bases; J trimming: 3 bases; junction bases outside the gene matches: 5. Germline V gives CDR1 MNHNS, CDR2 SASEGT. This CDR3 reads CASSDVGGGYEQYF. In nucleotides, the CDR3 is TGTGCCAGCAGTGACGTTGGGGGGGGCTACGAGCAGTACTTC.

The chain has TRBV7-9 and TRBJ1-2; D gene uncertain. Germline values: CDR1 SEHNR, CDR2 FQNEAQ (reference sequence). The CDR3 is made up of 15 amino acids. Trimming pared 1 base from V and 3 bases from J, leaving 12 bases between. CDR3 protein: CASSLVRARDYGYTF. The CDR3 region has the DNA TGTGCCAGCAGCTTAGTGAGGGCAAGGGACTATGGCTACACCTTC. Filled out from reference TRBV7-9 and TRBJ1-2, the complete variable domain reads DTGVSQNPRHKITKRGQNVTFRCDPISEHNRLYWYRQTLGQGPEFLTYFQNEAQLEKSRLLSDRFSAERPKGSFSTLEIQRTEQGDSAMYLCASSLVRARDYGYTFGSGTRLTVV.

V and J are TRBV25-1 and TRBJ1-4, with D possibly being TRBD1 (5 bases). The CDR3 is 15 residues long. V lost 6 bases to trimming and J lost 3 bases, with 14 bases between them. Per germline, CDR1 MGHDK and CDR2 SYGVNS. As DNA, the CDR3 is TGTGCCAGCAGGGGCAGGGTGGGTGCTAATGAAAAACTGTTTTTT. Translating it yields CASRGRVGANEKLFF.

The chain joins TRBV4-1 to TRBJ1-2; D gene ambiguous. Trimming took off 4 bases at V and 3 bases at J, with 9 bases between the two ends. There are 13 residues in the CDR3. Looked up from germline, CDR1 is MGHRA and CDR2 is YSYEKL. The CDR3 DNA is TGCGCCAGCAGCCCCGCGGGGTACTATGGCTACACCTTC. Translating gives CASSPAGYYGYTF.

The CDR3 region is CAWRVLRDRGLHTEAFF. In DNA, the CDR3 is TGTGCCTGGAGGGTTTTAAGGGACAGGGGGTTGCACACTGAAGCTTTCTTT. This chain uses TRBV30 with TRBJ1-1, with 11 bases lining up with TRBD1. V lost 3 bases to trimming and J lost 3 bases; unmatched junction nucleotides: 12. This CDR3 is 17 amino acids long. Germline CDR1 and CDR2: GTSNPN and SVGIG (reference sequence).

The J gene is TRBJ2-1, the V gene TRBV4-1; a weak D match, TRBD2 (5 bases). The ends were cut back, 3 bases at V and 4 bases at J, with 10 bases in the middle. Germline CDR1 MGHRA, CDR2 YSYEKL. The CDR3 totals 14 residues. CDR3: CASSHAGPYNEQFF. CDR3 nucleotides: TGCGCCAGCAGCCACGCGGGTCCGTACAATGAGCAGTTCTTC.

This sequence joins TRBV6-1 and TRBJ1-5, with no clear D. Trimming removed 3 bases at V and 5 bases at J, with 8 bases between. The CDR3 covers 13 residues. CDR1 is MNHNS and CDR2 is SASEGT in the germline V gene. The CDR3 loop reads CASSETPDQPQHF. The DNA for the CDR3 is TGTGCCAGCAGTGAGACTCCTGATCAGCCCCAGCATTTT.

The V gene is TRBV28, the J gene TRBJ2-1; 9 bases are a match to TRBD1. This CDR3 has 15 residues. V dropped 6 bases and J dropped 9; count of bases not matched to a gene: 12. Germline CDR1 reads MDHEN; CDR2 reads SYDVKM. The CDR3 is CASRSAGTGRGEQFF. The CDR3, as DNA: TGTGCCAGCAGATCTGCCGGGACAGGGAGGGGTGAGCAGTTCTTC.

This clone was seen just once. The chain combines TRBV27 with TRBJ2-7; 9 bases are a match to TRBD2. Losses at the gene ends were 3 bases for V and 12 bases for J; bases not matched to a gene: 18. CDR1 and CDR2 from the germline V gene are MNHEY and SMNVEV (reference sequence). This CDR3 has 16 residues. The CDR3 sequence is CASSFLTGRLAEIPYF. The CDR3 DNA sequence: TGTGCCAGCAGTTTCCTTACTGGGAGACTAGCGGAAATCCCGTACTTC.

CDR3 DNA: TGTGCCAGCAGGGAGGCAGGCGGGGGGATTAACTATGGCTACACCTTC. It codes for CASREAGGGINYGYTF. The rearrangement links TRBV6-6 to TRBJ1-2, with D perhaps matching TRBD1 (5 bases). Trimming removed 6 bases at V and 1 base at J, with 18 bases between. CDR3 length: 16 amino acids. Germline V gives CDR1 MNHNY, CDR2 SVGAGI (reference sequence).

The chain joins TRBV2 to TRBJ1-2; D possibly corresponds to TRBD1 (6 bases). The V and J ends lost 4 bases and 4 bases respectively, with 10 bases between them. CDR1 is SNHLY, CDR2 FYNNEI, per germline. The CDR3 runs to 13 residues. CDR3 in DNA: TGTGCCAGCAGTGGGACAGCCCTCTATGGCTACACCTTC. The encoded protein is CASSGTALYGYTF.

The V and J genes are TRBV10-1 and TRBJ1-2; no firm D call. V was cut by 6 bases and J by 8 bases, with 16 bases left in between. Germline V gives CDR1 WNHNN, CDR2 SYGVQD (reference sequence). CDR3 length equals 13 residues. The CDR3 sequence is CASSDRYYGGYTF. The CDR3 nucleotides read TGCGCCAGCAGCGACCGATATTACGGGGGCTACACCTTC.

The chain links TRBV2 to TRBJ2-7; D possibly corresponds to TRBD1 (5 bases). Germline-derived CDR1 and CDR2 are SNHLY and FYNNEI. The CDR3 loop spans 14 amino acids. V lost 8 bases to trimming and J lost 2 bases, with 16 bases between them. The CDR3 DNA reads TGTGCCAGCCTCAGGGATTCTGGTACCTACGAGCAGTACTTC. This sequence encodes CASLRDSGTYEQYF.

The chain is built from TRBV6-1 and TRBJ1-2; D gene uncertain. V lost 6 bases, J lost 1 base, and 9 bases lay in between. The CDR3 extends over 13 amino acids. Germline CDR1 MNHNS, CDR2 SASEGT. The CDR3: CASRSKSNYGYTF. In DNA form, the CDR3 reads TGTGCCAGCAGATCCAAGAGTAACTATGGCTACACCTTC.

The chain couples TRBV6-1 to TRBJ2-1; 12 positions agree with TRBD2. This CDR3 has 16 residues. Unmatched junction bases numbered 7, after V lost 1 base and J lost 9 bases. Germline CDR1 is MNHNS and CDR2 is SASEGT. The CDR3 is CASSEVLAGGLAEQFF. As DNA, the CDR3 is TGTGCCAGCAGTGAAGTTCTAGCGGGGGGGCTTGCTGAGCAGTTCTTC.